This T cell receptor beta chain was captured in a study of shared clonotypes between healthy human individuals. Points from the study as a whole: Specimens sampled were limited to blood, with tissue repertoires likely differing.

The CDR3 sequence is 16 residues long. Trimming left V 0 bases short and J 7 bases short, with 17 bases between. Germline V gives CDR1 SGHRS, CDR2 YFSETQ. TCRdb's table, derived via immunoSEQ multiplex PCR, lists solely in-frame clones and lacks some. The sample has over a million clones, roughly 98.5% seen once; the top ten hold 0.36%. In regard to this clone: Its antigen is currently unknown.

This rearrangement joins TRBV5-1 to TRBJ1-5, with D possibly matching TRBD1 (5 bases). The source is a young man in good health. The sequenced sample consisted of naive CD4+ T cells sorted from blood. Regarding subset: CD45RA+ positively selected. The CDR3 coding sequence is TGCGCCAGCAGCTTGGGTGGGACGGATCCTCGGCAGCCCCAGCATTTT. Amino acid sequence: CASSLGGTDPRQPQHF. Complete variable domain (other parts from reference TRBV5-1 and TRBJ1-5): KAGVTQTPRYLIKTRGQQVTLSCSPISGHRSVSWYQQTPGQGLQFLFEYFSETQRNKGNFPGRFSGRQFSNSRSEMNVSTLELGDSALYLCASSLGGTDPRQPQHFGDGTRLSIL.